This T cell receptor beta chain was observed in a study of cytomegalovirus exposure and HLA in healthy donors. Primers included in the PCR were 60 Vbeta and 13 Jbeta primers. Sequenced by immunoSEQ multiplex PCR; TCRdb stores in-frame clones only, minus some. The sample has some 110,000 clones, 78% seen once. The sample comprised PBMCs. The clonotype was recovered from a young man in good health and CMV-seronegative.

The CDR3 is CASRLDKLGGYTEAFF. In DNA, the CDR3 is TGTGCCAGCAGACTCGACAAATTAGGAGGTTACACTGAAGCTTTCTTT. The chain combines TRBV5-6 with TRBJ1-1; no definite D call. The germline gives CDR1 SGHDT, CDR2 YYEEEE. The length of the CDR3 is 16 residues. V was cut by 5 bases and J by 3 bases, with 20 bases left in between.